This passage covers 8 T cell receptor beta chains from one sample sequenced in a study of CD8+ T cells in alopecia areata. Using CD4, CD8alpha, NKG2D, NKG2ACE and other markers, pooled cutaneous lymph node cells were sorted. Extracted from the samples, RNA was reverse transcribed into cDNA to serve as the sequencing template. TCRdb keeps only in-frame clones here, not all; method: immunoSEQ multiplex PCR. The sample shows around 9,600 clones, none of them appearing just once. Specimen: CD8+ T cells sorted from a lymph node. Source of these receptors: a C3H/HeJ mouse with alopecia areata. MHC haplotype of the strain: H2-k.

This clone has ten or more counts. Genes and germline come from the mouse. The sequenced fragment ends 4 residues before the CDR3 boundary, so the rest is inferred from the germline J gene. The gene calls are TRBV1 and TRBJ2-4; 8 positions agree with TRBD2. The germline V gene encodes CDR1 NSQYPW and CDR2 LRSPGD (reference sequence). Trimming removed 4 bases from V and 0 bases from J; junction bases left unmatched: 6. CDR3 length: 16 residues. Incomplete CDR3 DNA: TGCACCTGCAGTGGACTGGGGCGGGGTAGTCAAAAC. Translating gives CTCSGLGRGSQN. The whole CDR3 is CTCSGLGRGSQNTLYF.

A few counts support this clone. Mouse gene names and germline throughout. The covered CDR3 bases are TGTGCCAGCCGGGACAACCATAATTCGCCC. Translated, it gives CASRDNHNSP. The whole CDR3 region reads CASRDNHNSPLYF. The rearrangement links TRBV13-2 to TRBJ1-6; a possible D gene is TRBD1 (6 bases). The CDR3 end lies 3 residues beyond the end of the read and is filled in from the germline J gene. TRBJ1-6 is an ORF; its function is uncertain. There are 13 residues in the CDR3. Trimming took 7 bases from V and 5 from J, leaving 10 bases between them. Germline V gene sequence: CDR1 NNHNN, CDR2 SYGAGS (reference sequence).

This clone was seen repeatedly, ten times or more. Genes here carry mouse names. The missing CDR3 end, 4 residues past where the read stops, is filled in from the germline J gene. The V call is TRBV16, the J call TRBJ1-2, with 10 positions matching TRBD1. The germline gives CDR1 SGHSA, CDR2 FRNQAP. The CDR3 extends over 14 amino acids. Partial CDR3 DNA: TGTGCAAGCAGCTTCAGACAGGGGGCCCCC. Its protein product is CASSFRQGAP. The full CDR3 protein reads CASSFRQGAPDYTF.

This clone has just a few counts. Each gene name is a mouse one. The read gets to within 4 residues of the CDR3 end, and the germline J gene fills in the rest. The chain couples TRBV5 to TRBJ2-1, with TRBD1 identical over 8 bases. The V gene's germline CDR1 is LGHNA and CDR2 YNLKQL (reference sequence). The CDR3 has 14 amino acids. V lost 3 bases, J lost 2 bases, and 0 bases stayed unmatched. The CDR3 bases that were read are TGTGCCAGCAGCCAGGACAGGGACTATGCT. It encodes CASSQDRDYA. The whole CDR3 protein reads CASSQDRDYAEQFF.

This clone was detected many times. Gene names denote mouse genes. The read stops 4 residues short of the end of the CDR3; the missing end is completed from the germline J gene. The chain joins TRBV31 to TRBJ1-2, with D hard to call. This CDR3 region has 10 residues. Per the germline V gene, CDR1 is GKSSPN and CDR2 is SITVG. V was clipped by 7 bases and J by 2 bases, with 5 bases between them. Incomplete CDR3 DNA: TGTGCCTTACAGAACTCC. Encoded protein: CALQNS. The complete CDR3 protein is CALQNSDYTF.

This clone occurred many times. Mouse names are used for the genes. The CDR3 is cut off 4 residues early in the read; its end comes from the germline J gene. This chain links TRBV13-2 with TRBJ2-5, with 8 bases lining up with TRBD2. V was clipped by 3 bases and J by 0 bases; unmatched bases: 3. The CDR3 extends over 15 amino acids. Germline loops: CDR1 NNHNN, CDR2 SYGAGS (reference sequence). The CDR3 here is CASGGLGTNQDTQYF. CDR3 DNA, as far as it was read: TGTGCCAGCGGTGGACTGGGGACTAACCAAGAC.

This clone rates as medium-sized. The listed genes are named as in mouse. The read ends 4 residues before the CDR3 terminus; that terminus is restored from the germline J gene. The chain links TRBV13-3 to TRBJ2-5, with 9 bases identical to TRBD2. The CDR3 covers 15 residues. V lost 3 bases and J lost 0; bases outside the gene matches: 2. Germline V gene data show CDR1 as NNHDY and CDR2 as SYVADS. CDR3 residues: CASSGTGVNQDTQYF. The sequenced CDR3 bases are TGTGCCAGCAGTGGGACTGGGGTTAACCAAGAC.

On this clone: Gene names are the mouse ones. The read stops 4 residues short of the end of the CDR3; the missing end is completed from the germline J gene. This chain uses TRBV31 with TRBJ2-4; D is unclear. Germline assignment: CDR1 GKSSPN and CDR2 SITVG. CDR3 length equals 12 residues. This chain's CDR3 is CAWSLVKNTLYF. CDR3 bases read: TGTGCCTGGAGTCTGGTGAAAAAC.